This T cell receptor (beta chain) emerged from a study of blood T cell repertoires in COVID-19. Study-wide context: Samples representing acute and convalescent COVID-19 were sourced from the United States, Italy and Spain. T cells, B-cell-depleted T cells, or PBMCs provided the cDNA or gDNA that served as material.

CDR3 length equals 13 residues. Germline V lookup: CDR1 SGHDT, CDR2 YYEEEE. J gave up 6 bases and V 9 bases, and 6 bases lay outside the gene matches. Measured with immunoSEQ multiplex PCR; TCRdb has only the in-frame clones, and not every one. The sample contains some 37,000 clones, about nine tenths of which appear only once. Sequenced input: peripheral blood. The chain is built from TRBV5-6 and TRBJ2-1; 10 positions agree with TRBD2. The source of this sequence is a human donor in a cohort sampled during active COVID-19. The CDR3 DNA is TGTGCCACCGGACTAGCGGACGGCAATGAGCAGTTCTTC. It codes for CATGLADGNEQFF. The full variable domain, completed using reference TRBV5-6 and TRBJ2-1, is DAGVTQSPTHLIKTRGQQVTLRCSPKSGHDTVSWYQQALGQGPQFIFQYYEEEERQRGNFPDRFSGHQFPNYSSELNVNALLLGDSALYLCATGLADGNEQFFGPGTRLTVL.